These 22 T cell receptor beta chains share one sample of origin, sequenced in a study of cytomegalovirus exposure and HLA in healthy donors. The PCR used 60 Vbeta and 13 Jbeta primers. Repertoires were generated with immunoSEQ multiplex PCR, while TCRdb's copy carries only in-frame clones and drops some. The table lists 110,000 to 150,000 clones, around a tenth of them singletons. The sequenced sample was PBMCs. Every receptor here comes from a man in his forties or fifties in good health and CMV-seronegative.

This clone was seen only a few times. The chain employs TRBV7-2 and TRBJ2-7; 8 bases agree with TRBD2. This CDR3 has 14 amino acids. With V trimmed by 1 base and J by 10 bases, 9 bases remained unmatched. CDR1 and CDR2 (germline): SGHTA, FQGNSA. The CDR3 loop is CASSLDRTSGAQYF. The CDR3 region has the DNA TGTGCCAGCAGCTTAGATCGCACTAGCGGAGCACAGTACTTC.

The J gene is TRBJ1-5, the V gene TRBV5-6, with TRBD1 identical over 7 bases. This CDR3 contains 15 residues. Germline CDR1 reads SGHDT; CDR2 reads YYEEEE. Germline trimming cut 4 bases from V and 3 bases from J; bases unmatched to any gene: 7. CDR3 bases: TGTGCCAGCAGCACCAGGACAGGAATCAATCAGCCCCAGCATTTT. It translates to CASSTRTGINQPQHF.

The J gene is TRBJ2-7, the V gene TRBV5-1; the D gene is possibly TRBD2 (6 bases). The germline V gene has CDR1 SGHRS and CDR2 YFSETQ. The V end lost 0 bases, the J end lost 7 bases, and 14 bases lay between the germline ends. The length of the CDR3 is 14 residues. CDR3 sequence reads: CASSLASGPLEQYF. CDR3 sequence (DNA): TGCGCCAGCAGCTTGGCCAGCGGGCCTTTGGAGCAGTACTTC.

This chain connects TRBV5-8 to TRBJ2-5; 10 bases agree with TRBD1. CDR1 and CDR2 from the germline V gene are SGHTS and YDEGEE. V shed 4 bases, J shed 5 bases, and the junction held 8 bases outside the gene matches. CDR3 length: 15 amino acids. This CDR3 is CASSPRTGGRETQYF. CDR3 nucleotide sequence: TGTGCCAGCAGCCCCCGGACAGGGGGGCGGGAGACCCAGTACTTC.

This clone was seen a handful of times. The chain uses TRBV2 and TRBJ2-5; the match to TRBD1 covers 7 bases. With V trimmed by 10 bases and J by 2 bases, 10 bases remained unmatched. Germline V gives CDR1 SNHLY, CDR2 FYNNEI. The CDR3 loop spans 14 amino acids. CDR3 residues: CAILRDRLQETQYF. The DNA for the CDR3 is TGTGCCATACTTCGGGACAGACTACAAGAGACCCAGTACTTC.

This clone has more than one count but fewer than ten. V is TRBV6-5 and J is TRBJ1-4; 7 positions match TRBD1. CDR3 size: 14 residues. Germline trimming cut 6 bases from V and 8 bases from J; bases unmatched to any gene: 9. Germline CDR1 and CDR2: MNHEY and SVGAGI. CDR3 sequence (DNA): TGTGCCAGCAGCCCGGGACAGATAAGGGAAAAACTGTTTTTT. Residues: CASSPGQIREKLFF.

This chain links TRBV28 with TRBJ2-2; TRBD1 is a possible D gene (7 bases). This CDR3 region has 16 residues. V was cut by 8 bases and J by 3 bases, with 19 bases left in between. CDR1 MDHEN and CDR2 SYDVKM come from the germline V gene. The CDR3 DNA reads as TGTGCCAGCTCGGCCTTCGGAGGGGGCTACACCGGGGAGCTGTTTTTT. Translation gives CASSAFGGGYTGELFF. Based on the CDR3 plus reference TRBV28 and TRBJ2-2, the full variable domain is DVKVTQSSRYLVKRTGEKVFLECVQDMDHENMFWYRQDPGLGLRLIYFSYDVKMKEKGDIPEGYSVSREKKERFSLILESASTNQTSMYLCASSAFGGGYTGELFFGEGSRLTVL.

This clone was picked up a small number of times. V is TRBV6-1 and J is TRBJ2-7, with TRBD2 matching 7 bases. Germline V lookup: CDR1 MNHNS, CDR2 SASEGT. The CDR3 runs 14 residues. The junction had 6 bases not matched to a gene; V was cut back by 0 bases and J by 7 bases. Here the CDR3 reads CASSEASGILEQYF. CDR3 DNA: TGTGCCAGCAGTGAAGCAAGCGGGATTTTAGAGCAGTACTTC.

The V and J genes are TRBV7-6 and TRBJ2-1; 13 nucleotides agree with TRBD2. V gave up 4 bases and J gave up 2 bases; unmatched junction bases: 8. Per the germline V gene, CDR1 is SGHVS and CDR2 is FNYEAQ. This CDR3 region has 18 residues. CDR3: CASSSLGLAGTTYNEQFF. DNA for the CDR3: TGTGCCAGCAGCTCATTGGGACTAGCGGGAACGACCTACAATGAGCAGTTCTTC.

A few counts support this clone. The genes are TRBV6-5 and TRBJ1-2; perhaps TRBD1 as D (6 bases). CDR3 length equals 14 residues. Trimming removed 4 bases from V and 2 bases from J, with 11 bases in between. CDR1 is MNHEY and CDR2 is SVGAGI in the germline V gene. CDR3: CASSWTTGNYGYTF. Written as DNA, the CDR3 is TGTGCCAGCAGTTGGACGACAGGCAACTATGGCTACACCTTC.

The gene calls are TRBV4-1 and TRBJ2-3; TRBD2 might be the D (5 bases). The V end was cut by 1 base, the J end by 5 bases, with 13 bases between. The CDR3 consists of 15 residues. Germline V gene sequence: CDR1 MGHRA, CDR2 YSYEKL. CDR3 sequence (DNA): TGCGCCAGCAGCCAAGCGGGTACCGGAGGAGATACGCAGTATTTT. Residues: CASSQAGTGGDTQYF.

This clone was observed a few times. J is TRBJ1-2 and V is TRBV27; D perhaps matches TRBD1 (5 bases). The CDR3 has 15 residues. The V and J ends lost 2 bases and 2 bases respectively, with 12 bases between them. CDR1 is MNHEY and CDR2 is SMNVEV in the germline V gene (reference sequence). This CDR3 reads CASSLSKGANYGYTF. Here the CDR3 DNA reads TGTGCCAGCAGTTTAAGTAAAGGGGCAAACTATGGCTACACCTTC.

The count of this clone is one. The rearrangement uses TRBV11-2 and TRBJ1-2; no reliable D call. This CDR3 region has 14 residues. Germline V gives CDR1 SGHAT, CDR2 FQNNGV. V gave up 5 bases and J gave up 4 bases, with 14 bases separating them. The CDR3 here is CASSPSRAGYGYTF. The CDR3 DNA reads TGTGCCAGCAGCCCGTCCCGAGCGGGCTATGGCTACACCTTC.

The chain carries TRBV27 and TRBJ2-1; D might be TRBD2 (5 bases). This CDR3 is 15 amino acids long. Looked up from germline, CDR1 is MNHEY and CDR2 is SMNVEV (reference sequence). The ends were cut back, 5 bases at V and 0 bases at J, with 11 bases in the middle. CDR3 in amino acids: CASSPTGYSYNEQFF. The DNA of the CDR3 is TGTGCCAGCAGTCCTACGGGGTACTCCTACAATGAGCAGTTCTTC.

This clone came up a few times. The genes are TRBV5-3 and TRBJ1-5; D uncertain. TRBV5-3 belongs to the ORF category, with a function that is uncertain. The V gene lost 1 base and the J gene lost 0 bases, with 11 bases spanning the gap. This CDR3 contains 16 residues. In DNA, the CDR3 is TGTGCCAGAAGCTTGAATAGTATCTCTAGCAATCAGCCCCAGCATTTT. Amino acids: CARSLNSISSNQPQHF.

The genes are TRBV9 and TRBJ1-1; unclear D gene. The CDR3 is made up of 13 amino acids. The V gene's germline CDR1 is SGDLS and CDR2 YYNGEE. V was clipped by 3 bases and J by 11 bases, with 17 bases between them. The DNA for the CDR3 is TGTGCCAGCAGCGGACCGGGGAGAGCGGAGGCTTTCTTT. This sequence encodes CASSGPGRAEAFF.

This clone came up a few times. This sequence joins TRBV7-9 and TRBJ2-3; D not certain. The ends were cut back, 3 bases at V and 0 bases at J, with 10 bases in the middle. The CDR3 totals 15 residues. Germline loops: CDR1 SEHNR, CDR2 FQNEAQ (reference sequence). This chain's CDR3 is CASSFSLVSTDTQYF. In DNA, the CDR3 is TGTGCCAGCAGCTTTTCCCTCGTCAGCACAGATACGCAGTATTTT.

V usage is TRBV7-3 and J usage is TRBJ2-7; D possibly corresponds to TRBD2 (6 bases). The V gene's germline CDR1 is SGHTA and CDR2 FQGTGA. V dropped 5 bases and J dropped 5 bases, with 16 bases sitting between them. This CDR3 region has 14 residues. The DNA of the CDR3 is TGTGCCAGCAGCGTCACCGGGACTGCCAACGAGCAGTACTTC. Protein: CASSVTGTANEQYF.

V and J are TRBV14 and TRBJ2-1; D is possibly TRBD2 (6 bases). CDR3 size: 15 residues. Germline CDR1 SGHDN, CDR2 FVKESK. Trimming pared 7 bases from V and 2 bases from J, leaving 15 bases between. CDR3 residues: CASNPLAGTYNEQFF. Here the CDR3 DNA reads TGTGCCAGCAACCCCTTGGCGGGGACCTACAATGAGCAGTTCTTC.

The chain links TRBV2 to TRBJ1-1, with 9 bases identical to TRBD1. The trim removed 3 bases at V and 1 base at J, leaving 12 bases unmatched. The CDR3 has 18 amino acids. Germline CDR1 is SNHLY and CDR2 is FYNNEI. CDR3 nucleotides: TGTGCCAGCAGTGAGGGCCGGACAGGGGTTGTGCGGAACACTGAAGCTTTCTTT. Translating gives CASSEGRTGVVRNTEAFF. Drawing the rest from reference TRBV2 and TRBJ1-1, the complete variable domain is EPEVTQTPSHQVTQMGQEVILRCVPISNHLYFYWYRQILGQKVEFLVSFYNNEISEKSEIFDDQFSVERPDGSNFTLKIRSTKLEDSAMYFCASSEGRTGVVRNTEAFFGQGTRLTVV.

V usage is TRBV7-9 and J usage is TRBJ1-2, with TRBD1 as a possible D gene (6 bases). Per the germline V gene, CDR1 is SEHNR and CDR2 is FQNEAQ (reference sequence). V was pared by 1 base and J by 2 bases, with 8 bases between. The CDR3 runs to 14 residues. The CDR3 region is CASSLDQGNYGYTF. In DNA form, the CDR3 reads TGTGCCAGCAGCTTAGATCAGGGGAACTATGGCTACACCTTC.

This rearrangement joins TRBV18 to TRBJ2-2; D remains ambiguous. CDR3 length equals 13 residues. The germline V gene has CDR1 KGHSH and CDR2 LQKENI. Trimming cost V 6 bases and J 7 bases, with 12 bases left between them. The CDR3, as DNA: TGTGCCAGCTCCCCTAGTCTTGGCGGGGAGCTGTTTTTT. This encodes CASSPSLGGELFF.